The present entry profiles one T cell receptor (beta chain) with its context. The data originate from a study of blood T cell repertoires in COVID-19. TCRdb's copy holds only in-frame clones and misses some; the assay was immunoSEQ multiplex PCR. The sample includes 97,000 or so clones, around nine tenths of them seen just once. This TCR derives from a man aged 45-60 years with active COVID-19. Sequencing used peripheral blood.

Written as DNA, the CDR3 is TGTGCCTGGAGATTTACAGGGGGCACTGAAGCTTTCTTT. It is translated as CAWRFTGGTEAFF. The J gene is TRBJ1-1, the V gene TRBV30, with TRBD1 identical over 8 bases. Germline lookup yields CDR1 GTSNPN and CDR2 SVGIG (reference sequence). Germline trimming cut 3 bases from V and 4 bases from J; bases unmatched to any gene: 4. This CDR3 contains 13 residues. Full variable domain (missing parts from reference TRBV30 and TRBJ1-1): SQTIHQWPATLVQPVGSPLSLECTVEGTSNPNLYWYRQAAGRGLQLLFYSVGIGQISSEVPQNLSASRPQDRQFILSSKKLLLSDSGFYLCAWRFTGGTEAFFGQGTRLTVV.